This T cell receptor beta chain stems from a study of control samples from healthy donors and cancer patients. Produced via immunoSEQ multiplex PCR; TCRdb's table is partial and in-frame only. The data hold around 170,000 clones, with 92% observed a single time. The V end was cut by 8 bases, the J end by 4 bases, with 17 bases between. Germline CDR1 MNHEY, CDR2 SVGAGI. The CDR3 is made up of 14 amino acids. Sequencing input: blood. The chain recombines TRBV6-5 with TRBJ1-1, with TRBD1 as a possible D gene (5 bases). The TCR sequence derives from a woman aged 25 to 45 in good health. The CDR3 reads CASGRGQGTTEAFF. As DNA, the CDR3 is TGTGCCAGCGGAAGGGGCCAGGGAACCACTGAAGCTTTCTTT.